The next 32 T cell receptor beta chains were all read from a single sample in a study of shared clonotypes between healthy human individuals. TCRdb keeps only in-frame clones here, not all; method: immunoSEQ multiplex PCR. Of 2 million to 2.5 million clones in the sample, over 85% were seen once. The material sequenced was naive CD4+ T cells from PBMCs. Described subset: CD45RA+ positively selected. The receptors were gathered from a man younger than 35 in good health. Some clones in this sample may be carry-over from other donors' samples.

This clone was counted once. The chain is built from TRBV29-1 and TRBJ2-1, with D hard to call. This CDR3 is built from 12 residues. Trimming took 4 bases from V and 5 from J, leaving 9 bases between them. CDR1 is SQVTM and CDR2 is ANQGSEA in the germline V gene. CDR3: CSVGHTNNEQFF. The CDR3 DNA is TGCAGCGTTGGACACACTAACAATGAGCAGTTCTTC.

This chain connects TRBV7-7 to TRBJ2-1, with 8 bases matching TRBD2. The CDR3 has 15 residues. J gave up 8 bases and V 3 bases, and 9 bases lay outside the gene matches. Looked up from germline, CDR1 is SSHAT and CDR2 is FNYEAQ (reference sequence). The CDR3 loop is CASSFRAGAVHEQFF. In DNA form, the CDR3 reads TGTGCCAGCAGCTTCCGAGCGGGGGCCGTGCATGAGCAGTTCTTC.

The V gene is TRBV28, the J gene TRBJ2-7, with 11 positions matching TRBD1. There are 14 residues in the CDR3. Looked up from germline, CDR1 is MDHEN and CDR2 is SYDVKM. The junction had 4 bases not matched to a gene; V was cut back by 5 bases and J by 4 bases. The CDR3 DNA reads TGTGCCAGCAGTATGGACAGGGGGCTATACGAGCAGTACTTC. This translates into CASSMDRGLYEQYF. Using reference TRBV28 and TRBJ2-7 for the parts outside the CDR3, the full variable domain is DVKVTQSSRYLVKRTGEKVFLECVQDMDHENMFWYRQDPGLGLRLIYFSYDVKMKEKGDIPEGYSVSREKKERFSLILESASTNQTSMYLCASSMDRGLYEQYFGPGTRLTVT.

V usage is TRBV5-5 and J usage is TRBJ2-7; D is uncertain. This CDR3 is built from 11 residues. V lost 2 bases and J lost 5, with 5 bases in between. Germline V lookup: CDR1 SGHKS, CDR2 YYEKEE (reference sequence). The DNA for the CDR3 is TGTGCCAGCAGCTTTCGAGACGAGCAGTACTTC. It is translated as CASSFRDEQYF.

The rearrangement joins TRBV5-1 to TRBJ2-3; TRBD1 matches at 9 bases. The CDR3 is 15 residues long. The germline V gene has CDR1 SGHRS and CDR2 YFSETQ. V lost 4 bases and J lost 4; bases outside the gene matches: 7. CDR3 in DNA: TGCGCCAGCAGCCTTCGGACAGGGGAAGCAGATACGCAGTATTTT. The encoded protein is CASSLRTGEADTQYF.

This clone turned up a few times. Other DNA sequences from this sample encode an identical CDR3 as well. V is TRBV18 and J is TRBJ1-1; TRBD1 is a possible D gene (5 bases). The CDR3 has 15 amino acids. The ends were cut back, 3 bases at V and 1 base at J, with 12 bases in the middle. CDR1 is KGHSH, CDR2 LQKENI, per germline. CDR3 in DNA: TGTGCCAGCTCACCCCAGGGACCTAAGAACACTGAAGCTTTCTTT. Translated: CASSPQGPKNTEAFF.

CDR3 region: CASSTKPEKLFF. CDR3 in DNA: TGTGCCAGCAGCACGAAACCGGAAAAACTGTTTTTT. The chain links TRBV7-9 to TRBJ1-4; unclear D gene. Germline V gives CDR1 SEHNR, CDR2 FQNEAQ (reference sequence). V was pared by 5 bases and J by 8 bases, with 9 bases between. This CDR3 spans 12 amino acids.

This chain joins TRBV11-2 and TRBJ2-5, with a weak D call TRBD2 (6 bases). Trimming took 0 bases from V and 7 from J, leaving 12 bases between them. Germline V gene sequence: CDR1 SGHAT, CDR2 FQNNGV. CDR3 length: 14 amino acids. The chain's CDR3 is CASSLELEAGTQYF. The CDR3 region has the DNA TGTGCCAGCAGCTTAGAACTGGAAGCGGGGACCCAGTACTTC.

This chain connects TRBV6-5 to TRBJ2-1; D is uncertain. Germline CDR1 and CDR2: MNHEY and SVGAGI. V dropped 4 bases and J dropped 10 bases, with 14 bases sitting between them. This CDR3 spans 13 amino acids. Here the CDR3 reads CASSSTTRSEQFF. The CDR3 DNA reads TGTGCCAGCAGTTCCACCACGAGATCCGAGCAGTTCTTC.

The chain carries TRBV6-6 and TRBJ2-2; the match to TRBD1 covers 7 bases. The length of the CDR3 is 15 residues. Germline V gene sequence: CDR1 MNHNY, CDR2 SVGAGI (reference sequence). J was trimmed by 7 bases and V by 4 bases; bases with no gene match: 9. Here the CDR3 reads CASSLKGAGYGELFF. The CDR3 DNA is TGTGCCAGCAGTTTAAAGGGGGCCGGTTACGGGGAGCTGTTTTTT.

The chain couples TRBV7-9 to TRBJ2-2; D assignment may be TRBD1 or TRBD2 (5 bases each). Trimming pared 4 bases from V and 4 bases from J, leaving 13 bases between. CDR1 is SEHNR and CDR2 is FQNEAQ in the germline V gene (reference sequence). The CDR3 loop spans 15 amino acids. CDR3 residues: CASSWGNKVTGELFF. In DNA form, the CDR3 reads TGTGCCAGCAGCTGGGGGAATAAGGTCACCGGGGAGCTGTTTTTT.

The chain couples TRBV7-3 to TRBJ2-1; 7 nucleotides line up with TRBD2. V dropped 0 bases and J dropped 3; count of bases not matched to a gene: 2. The CDR3 covers 15 residues. Germline assignment: CDR1 SGHTA and CDR2 FQGTGA. In nucleotides, the CDR3 is TGTGCCAGCAGCTTAACTGGGAGGGTCTACAATGAGCAGTTCTTC. Protein product: CASSLTGRVYNEQFF. The whole variable domain, remainder taken from reference TRBV7-3 and TRBJ2-1, is GAGVSQTPSNKVTEKGKYVELRCDPISGHTALYWYRQSLGQGPEFLIYFQGTGAADDSGLPNDRFFAVRPEGSVSTLKIQRTERGDSAVYLCASSLTGRVYNEQFFGPGTRLTVL.

The V and J genes are TRBV5-1 and TRBJ2-1, with a tentative D call TRBD2 (6 bases). The CDR3 spans 17 residues. The germline CDR1 and CDR2 sequences are SGHRS and YFSETQ. Trimming took off 4 bases at V and 3 bases at J, with 20 bases between the two ends. CDR3 DNA sequence: TGCGCCAGCAGCCTGTCACCCGGGACTCCTCTCTACAATGAGCAGTTCTTC. It encodes CASSLSPGTPLYNEQFF.

Remarks on this clone: One junction end disagrees with the germline gene, perhaps due to a read error. The rearrangement uses TRBV19 and TRBJ2-2; 13 positions match TRBD2. Germline CDR1 LNHDA, CDR2 SQIVND (reference sequence). This CDR3 comprises 15 residues. The CDR3 is CASSASGTSGMLGSF. The CDR3 DNA follows: TGTGCCAGTAGTGCATCCGGGACTAGCGGGATGTTAGGATCCTTT.

On this clone: The sample has other DNA sequences that encode this CDR3 too. The chain carries TRBV28 and TRBJ2-5, with TRBD1 as a possible D gene (6 bases). The CDR3 contains 13 residues. V was trimmed by 6 bases and J by 5 bases, leaving 13 bases between them. Germline values: CDR1 MDHEN, CDR2 SYDVKM. CDR3 in DNA: TGTGCCAGCAGGTTACAGGGTCTGGAGACCCAGTACTTC. Protein sequence: CASRLQGLETQYF.

The chain is built from TRBV25-1 and TRBJ1-4; 11 bases match TRBD1. CDR3 size: 12 residues. The J segment lost 8 bases and the V segment lost 11 bases, leaving 4 bases of the junction unmatched. The germline CDR1 and CDR2 sequences are MGHDK and SYGVNS. CDR3 sequence reads: CAGQGAGEKLFF. The DNA for the CDR3 is TGTGCCGGACAGGGGGCAGGAGAAAAACTGTTTTTT.

This chain's CDR3 is CASSQDPSSYNSPLHF. DNA for the CDR3: TGCGCCAGCAGCCAAGATCCGAGCTCCTATAATTCACCCCTCCACTTT. V is TRBV4-3 and J is TRBJ1-6, with D unclear. This CDR3 has 16 residues. The V end lost 0 bases, the J end lost 0 bases, and 6 bases lay between the germline ends. In germline, CDR1 is LGHNA, CDR2 YSLEER.

As DNA, the CDR3 is TGTGCCACCAGCACCCCTGGACAGTTCGCGAACACCGGGGAGCTGTTTTTT. It translates to CATSTPGQFANTGELFF. V and J are TRBV15 and TRBJ2-2, with a weak D call TRBD1 (6 bases). The CDR3 has 17 amino acids. The V end lost 4 bases, the J end lost 0 bases, and 15 bases lay between the germline ends. Per germline, CDR1 LNHNV and CDR2 YYDKDF (reference sequence).

This chain uses TRBV30 with TRBJ2-1; weak D call: TRBD2 (5 bases). The length of the CDR3 is 15 residues. Germline V gene sequence: CDR1 GTSNPN, CDR2 SVGIG (reference sequence). Trimming cost V 0 bases and J 8 bases, with 17 bases left between them. In DNA form, the CDR3 reads TGTGCCTGGAGTGTACCGGTTGGAGGCGTCGATGAGCAGTTCTTC. It is translated as CAWSVPVGGVDEQFF.

This sequence joins TRBV6-1 and TRBJ1-4, with D possibly TRBD1 on 5 matching bases. The CDR3 spans 13 residues. V dropped 8 bases and J dropped 4 bases, with 11 bases sitting between them. Per the germline V gene, CDR1 is MNHNS and CDR2 is SASEGT. The CDR3 bases are TGTGCCAGCCGACAGACAGATAATGAAAAACTGTTTTTT. Its translation: CASRQTDNEKLFF.

In regard to this clone: Distinct nucleotide sequences in the sample also encode this CDR3. J is TRBJ2-7 and V is TRBV5-1; 8 nucleotides match TRBD1. Germline values: CDR1 SGHRS, CDR2 YFSETQ. V lost 5 bases and J lost 4; bases outside the gene matches: 8. This CDR3 spans 14 amino acids. This CDR3 is CASSLGQALYEQYF. CDR3 coding DNA: TGCGCCAGCAGTCTGGGACAGGCCCTATACGAGCAGTACTTC.

Worth noting for this clone: Other nucleotide sequences in the sample specify the same CDR3. The rearrangement links TRBV29-1 to TRBJ1-1; D unclear. Germline V gene data show CDR1 as SQVTM and CDR2 as ANQGSEA. The V end was cut by 1 base, the J end by 0 bases, with 6 bases between. The CDR3 is 13 amino acids. The CDR3 nucleotides are TGCAGCGTTGAAGGGGTCCTGAACACTGAAGCTTTCTTT. Its protein is CSVEGVLNTEAFF.

This clone was recorded once. One end of the junction is discordant with germline, which a read error may explain. The chain uses TRBV30 and TRBJ2-3; a weak D match, TRBD2 (7 bases). Germline V gene data show CDR1 as GTSNPN and CDR2 as SVGIG (reference sequence). The CDR3 is 15 amino acids. This CDR3 reads CAWVPGGGSTHTQYF. CDR3 nucleotides: TGTGCCTGGGTGCCGGGGGGCGGGAGCACACATACGCAGTATTTT.

The chain recombines TRBV5-3 with TRBJ2-7; 10 bases are a match to TRBD2. TRBV5-3 is recorded as an ORF, its role being uncertain. V dropped 5 bases and J dropped 5; count of bases not matched to a gene: 13. The CDR3 extends over 16 amino acids. CDR3 nucleotides: TGTGCCAGAAGTAAGCCGGGACTAGCGTACCGGCACGAGCAGTACTTC. It is translated as CARSKPGLAYRHEQYF.

The gene calls are TRBV6-1 and TRBJ1-3; 7 positions match TRBD1. V lost 1 base and J lost 4; bases outside the gene matches: 4. This CDR3 is 15 amino acids long. The germline V gene encodes CDR1 MNHNS and CDR2 SASEGT. The CDR3 protein is CASSEDRGGGNTIYF. In nucleotides, the CDR3 is TGTGCCAGCAGTGAAGACAGGGGAGGCGGAAACACCATATATTTT.

The genes are TRBV28 and TRBJ1-2, with D hard to call. This CDR3 has 12 amino acids. Germline CDR1 is MDHEN and CDR2 is SYDVKM. Between the trimmed V and J ends, which lost 8 bases and 3 bases, there was a span of 10 bases. CDR3 DNA sequence: TGTGCCAGCGCGTACAGTTACTATGGCTACACCTTC. Protein product: CASAYSYYGYTF.

This chain uses TRBV5-5 with TRBJ1-2; D unresolved. The CDR3 has 14 amino acids. V was cut by 0 bases and J by 6 bases, with 12 bases left in between. Germline lookup yields CDR1 SGHKS and CDR2 YYEKEE (reference sequence). CDR3 nucleotides: TGTGCCAGCAGCTTGGAGGCGAGAGGGAATGGCTACACCTTC. Protein product: CASSLEARGNGYTF.

The chain employs TRBV30 and TRBJ1-2; 8 bases line up with TRBD1. This CDR3 spans 11 amino acids. Germline V CDR1 and CDR2: GTSNPN, SVGIG (reference sequence). The V and J ends lost 5 bases and 7 bases, in that order; junction bases with no gene match: 3. DNA for the CDR3: TGTGCCTGGGGAGGGACAGGTGGCTACACCTTC. Amino acids: CAWGGTGGYTF.

The chain joins TRBV5-4 to TRBJ2-1; weak D call: TRBD1 (5 bases). Germline V lookup: CDR1 SGHNT, CDR2 YYREEE (reference sequence). Trimming removed 3 bases from V and 4 bases from J, with 11 bases in between. The CDR3 spans 14 residues. In nucleotides, the CDR3 is TGTGCCAGCAGCTGGACCGACAGATACAATGAGCAGTTCTTC. Residues: CASSWTDRYNEQFF.

The chain has TRBV29-1 and TRBJ2-2; 9 bases are shared with TRBD1. The CDR3 totals 15 residues. The germline gives CDR1 SQVTM, CDR2 ANQGSEA. With 6 bases clipped from V and 4 bases from J, the junction kept 9 bases outside the gene matches. CDR3 nucleotide sequence: TGCAGCGTCGAGGGGGACAGGGAGACCACCGGGGAGCTGTTTTTT. The encoded protein is CSVEGDRETTGELFF.

Turning to this clone: This sample includes further DNA sequences coding for the same CDR3. The chain is built from TRBV5-1 and TRBJ1-1; D is possibly TRBD1 (6 bases). The CDR3 is made up of 13 amino acids. Germline V CDR1 and CDR2: SGHRS, YFSETQ. Deletions cut 3 bases from V and 1 base from J, with 7 bases between. In DNA, the CDR3 is TGCGCCAGCAGCTCGACAGGGAACACTGAAGCTTTCTTT. As protein: CASSSTGNTEAFF.

The chain couples TRBV2 to TRBJ1-3; D remains unclear. V was shortened by 4 bases and J by 4 bases, with 8 bases between the two germline ends. This CDR3 region has 13 residues. CDR1 and CDR2 (germline): SNHLY, FYNNEI. The CDR3 coding sequence is TGTGCCAGCAGTGGCTCGGGGGGAAACACCATATATTTT. This gives the protein CASSGSGGNTIYF.